The clone carrying this T cell receptor beta chain was counted a single time. The V gene lost 2 bases and the J gene lost 10 bases, with 15 bases spanning the gap. The CDR3 totals 15 residues. Germline loops: CDR1 ENHRY, CDR2 SYGVKD. The record originates from a study of T cells in Graves' hyperthyroidism and ophthalmopathy. The source material, RNA transcripts, was used to amplify TCR beta CDR3 regions. The HTBI primer set served for first-round RT-PCR of the TCR CDR3. TCRdb re-called the multiplex PCR reads with MiXCR, one entry per CDR3 protein. The sample carries hundreds of thousands of distinct CDR3 sequences, more than 30% recorded once.

This chain joins TRBV10-3 and TRBJ1-6, with D possibly being TRBD1 (6 bases). The specimen sequenced was blood. This sequence originates from a man aged 18-30 years with Graves' hyperthyroidism. The CDR3 DNA reads as TGTGCCATCAGTGAGGCAGGGGCGAAAGGCTCACCCCTCCACTTT. Its translation: CAISEAGAKGSPLHF.